One sample yielded the 28 T cell receptor beta chains listed below, sequenced in a study of cytomegalovirus exposure and HLA in healthy donors. With 60 Vbeta and 13 Jbeta primers, the PCR was carried out. The table came from immunoSEQ multiplex PCR; TCRdb's copy has only in-frame clones and leaves some out. The table lists 150,000 to 200,000 clones, 84% of them singletons. The sample taken for sequencing was PBMCs. Receptors were obtained from a man aged 30-40 years in good health and CMV-seronegative.

The DNA of the CDR3 is TGTGCCAGCAGCCCCTTTCTTCGAGAGACCCAGTACTTC. This encodes CASSPFLRETQYF. The chain links TRBV11-2 to TRBJ2-5; D not certain. V dropped 5 bases and J dropped 4 bases, with 11 bases sitting between them. Germline V gene lookup returns CDR1 SGHAT and CDR2 FQNNGV. CDR3 length: 13 residues.

Here the CDR3 reads CASSLGRRAGEQTYEQYF. DNA of the CDR3: TGTGCCAGCAGCTTAGGCCGAAGAGCGGGGGAACAAACCTACGAGCAGTACTTC. This chain uses TRBV7-9 with TRBJ2-7; 8 bases line up with TRBD2. Looked up from germline, CDR1 is SEHNR and CDR2 is FQNEAQ (reference sequence). V dropped 1 base and J dropped 2; count of bases not matched to a gene: 13. The CDR3 length is 18 residues. The full variable domain, rest sourced from reference TRBV7-9 and TRBJ2-7, is DTGVSQNPRHKITKRGQNVTFRCDPISEHNRLYWYRQTLGQGPEFLTYFQNEAQLEKSRLLSDRFSAERPKGSFSTLEIQRTEQGDSAMYLCASSLGRRAGEQTYEQYFGPGTRLTVT.

The chain uses TRBV2 and TRBJ1-4, with 8 positions matching TRBD1. Trimming at V came to 7 bases and at J to 1 base, leaving 8 bases not matched to a gene. Germline values: CDR1 SNHLY, CDR2 FYNNEI. The CDR3 runs to 16 residues. The CDR3 reads CASTWGQVKTNEKLFF. CDR3 nucleotides: TGTGCCAGCACTTGGGGACAGGTGAAAACTAATGAAAAACTGTTTTTT. The entire variable domain, with the rest obtained from reference TRBV2 and TRBJ1-4, is as follows: EPEVTQTPSHQVTQMGQEVILRCVPISNHLYFYWYRQILGQKVEFLVSFYNNEISEKSEIFDDQFSVERPDGSNFTLKIRSTKLEDSAMYFCASTWGQVKTNEKLFFGSGTQLSVL.

V usage is TRBV29-1 and J usage is TRBJ2-5, with TRBD1 identical over 11 bases. Germline V gene data show CDR1 as SQVTM and CDR2 as ANQGSEA. The CDR3 loop spans 14 amino acids. V lost 6 bases to trimming and J lost 2 bases; unmatched junction nucleotides: 5. The CDR3 sequence is CSVAGTGGQETQYF. The DNA for the CDR3 is TGCAGCGTCGCCGGGACAGGGGGGCAAGAGACCCAGTACTTC.

A few counts support this clone. The V call is TRBV7-3, the J call TRBJ2-3; the D is unclear. The CDR3 sequence is 14 residues long. Germline lookup yields CDR1 SGHTA and CDR2 FQGTGA. Trimming left V 7 bases short and J 0 bases short, with 11 bases between. CDR3 protein: CASILIPSTDTQYF. CDR3 sequence (DNA): TGTGCCAGCATCCTAATACCTAGCACAGATACGCAGTATTTT. Supplemented by reference TRBV7-3 and TRBJ2-3, the full variable domain reads GAGVSQTPSNKVTEKGKYVELRCDPISGHTALYWYRQSLGQGPEFLIYFQGTGAADDSGLPNDRFFAVRPEGSVSTLKIQRTERGDSAVYLCASILIPSTDTQYFGPGTRLTVL.

The chain carries TRBV2 and TRBJ2-7; TRBD1 agrees at 7 bases. The CDR3 consists of 12 residues. CDR1 and CDR2 (germline): SNHLY, FYNNEI. Unmatched junction bases numbered 2, after V lost 9 bases and J lost 0 bases. CDR3 DNA sequence: TGTGCCAGTTGGGACAGCTCCTACGAGCAGTACTTC. It encodes CASWDSSYEQYF.

This chain links TRBV30 with TRBJ1-1; D possibly corresponds to TRBD1 (5 bases). Germline CDR1 is GTSNPN and CDR2 is SVGIG (reference sequence). The V gene lost 2 bases and the J gene lost 1 base, with 20 bases spanning the gap. The CDR3 length is 17 residues. This CDR3 reads CAWSSWGGVGGNTEAFF. The DNA of the CDR3 is TGTGCCTGGAGTTCGTGGGGGGGGGTTGGAGGGAACACTGAAGCTTTCTTT.

The chain carries TRBV5-1 and TRBJ2-3, with D uncertain. Trimming left V 0 bases short and J 5 bases short, with 7 bases between. The CDR3 is made up of 13 amino acids. Germline values: CDR1 SGHRS, CDR2 YFSETQ. The CDR3: CASSLGAEDTQYF. The CDR3 nucleotides are TGCGCCAGCAGCTTGGGGGCCGAAGATACGCAGTATTTT.

This clone appeared once. For the CDR3, the DNA is TGCGCCAGCAGCTTAGAGGGGGCGCGCGGCTACACCTTC. This sequence encodes CASSLEGARGYTF. This chain joins TRBV5-1 and TRBJ1-2; 7 nucleotides align to TRBD1. The junction had 6 bases not matched to a gene; V was cut back by 2 bases and J by 8 bases. The CDR3 has 13 residues. Germline loops: CDR1 SGHRS, CDR2 YFSETQ.

The chain uses TRBV6-1 and TRBJ2-3; no definite D call. This CDR3 is 15 amino acids long. Germline CDR1 reads MNHNS; CDR2 reads SASEGT. The germline V and J ends were trimmed by 7 bases and 0 bases, with 14 bases remaining between them. In nucleotides, the CDR3 is TGTGCCAGCAATCGTGCCTCAGCGAGCACAGATACGCAGTATTTT. It specifies CASNRASASTDTQYF.

The chain has TRBV6-6 and TRBJ2-7, with a weak D call TRBD2 (5 bases). Trimming took 5 bases from V and 4 from J, leaving 21 bases between them. This CDR3 is built from 16 residues. The germline CDR1 and CDR2 sequences are MNHNY and SVGAGI (reference sequence). In DNA form, the CDR3 reads TGTGCCAGCAGTCTACCTTATCGGGAACTGGCGTACGAGCAGTACTTC. Protein product: CASSLPYRELAYEQYF.

This clone was seen only a few times. The rearrangement joins TRBV5-4 to TRBJ1-1; D is unclear. Germline V CDR1 and CDR2: SGHNT, YYREEE (reference sequence). V was clipped by 2 bases and J by 6 bases, with 11 bases between them. CDR3 length equals 13 residues. CDR3 in amino acids: CASSFRERAEAFF. CDR3 bases: TGTGCCAGCAGCTTCCGGGAGAGGGCTGAAGCTTTCTTT.

The chain has TRBV28 and TRBJ2-7, with 11 bases aligning to TRBD1. The CDR3 spans 16 residues. In germline, CDR1 is MDHEN, CDR2 SYDVKM. V lost 4 bases and J lost 6; bases outside the gene matches: 11. CDR3 region: CASSWGLPGQGGEQYF. The DNA of the CDR3 is TGTGCCAGCAGTTGGGGACTTCCGGGACAGGGGGGCGAGCAGTACTTC.

The rearrangement joins TRBV7-3 to TRBJ2-2, with 7 positions matching TRBD2. The germline V gene has CDR1 SGHTA and CDR2 FQGTGA. The CDR3 totals 15 residues. J gave up 5 bases and V 2 bases, and 5 bases lay outside the gene matches. CDR3: CASSLEGRGTGELFF. CDR3 bases: TGTGCCAGCAGCTTAGAGGGGAGGGGTACCGGGGAGCTGTTTTTT.

This clone has a single count. The J gene is TRBJ2-3, the V gene TRBV6-5; possible D gene TRBD1, 5 bases. CDR3 length: 14 amino acids. Germline V gene sequence: CDR1 MNHEY, CDR2 SVGAGI. V was trimmed by 2 bases and J by 1 base, leaving 7 bases between them. This CDR3 reads CASSYAGRTDTQYF. The CDR3 nucleotides read TGTGCCAGCAGTTACGCAGGGCGCACAGATACGCAGTATTTT.

This sequence joins TRBV13 and TRBJ2-1; D uncertain. Trimming removed 5 bases at V and 6 bases at J, with 23 bases between. The length of the CDR3 is 17 residues. CDR1 PRHDT and CDR2 FYEKMQ come from the germline V gene (reference sequence). CDR3 DNA: TGTGCCAGCAGCCACAGCCCGGCCGGCATCAGGTTCAATGAGCAGTTCTTC. Amino acid sequence: CASSHSPAGIRFNEQFF.

This clone was recorded once. The chain recombines TRBV28 with TRBJ1-1, with D perhaps TRBD1 (6 bases). There are 13 residues in the CDR3. The V and J ends lost 4 bases and 4 bases respectively, with 10 bases between them. CDR1 and CDR2 (germline): MDHEN, SYDVKM. DNA for the CDR3: TGTGCCAGCAGTTATAACAGGGCCACTGAAGCTTTCTTT. Protein product: CASSYNRATEAFF. The full variable domain, completed using reference TRBV28 and TRBJ1-1, is DVKVTQSSRYLVKRTGEKVFLECVQDMDHENMFWYRQDPGLGLRLIYFSYDVKMKEKGDIPEGYSVSREKKERFSLILESASTNQTSMYLCASSYNRATEAFFGQGTRLTVV.

This chain joins TRBV6-5 and TRBJ2-7; 13 bases line up with TRBD2. The germline V gene has CDR1 MNHEY and CDR2 SVGAGI. The CDR3 contains 15 residues. V lost 2 bases to trimming and J lost 6 bases; unmatched junction nucleotides: 4. The CDR3 nucleotides are TGTGCCAGCAGTTACGGGACTAGCGGGATCCTCGAGCAGTACTTC. Translation: CASSYGTSGILEQYF.

This chain joins TRBV9 and TRBJ2-2, with TRBD1 matching 9 bases. The CDR3 sequence is 16 residues long. V trimming: 0 bases; J trimming: 7 bases; junction bases outside the gene matches: 7. The germline V gene encodes CDR1 SGDLS and CDR2 YYNGEE. CDR3 DNA: TGTGCCAGCAGCGTAGCCCCACAGGGGGCTAACGGGGAGCTGTTTTTT. Translated, it gives CASSVAPQGANGELFF.

The chain employs TRBV7-9 and TRBJ1-3; the D gene is possibly TRBD1 (6 bases). The CDR3 is 16 residues long. The V end lost 5 bases, the J end lost 4 bases, and 18 bases lay between the germline ends. Per germline, CDR1 SEHNR and CDR2 FQNEAQ (reference sequence). CDR3 DNA sequence: TGTGCCAGCAGCCCATCACCAGGGGAATCCGGAAACACCATATATTTT. Translation gives CASSPSPGESGNTIYF.

This sequence joins TRBV18 and TRBJ1-6; D gene unclear. The germline V gene has CDR1 KGHSH and CDR2 LQKENI. This CDR3 contains 17 residues. The V end lost 3 bases, the J end lost 6 bases, and 18 bases lay between the germline ends. The CDR3, as DNA: TGTGCCAGCTCACCCGTCCGAAATGAAGCGGGTAATTCACCCCTCCACTTT. Amino acid sequence: CASSPVRNEAGNSPLHF. The full variable domain, rest sourced from reference TRBV18 and TRBJ1-6, is NAGVMQNPRHLVRRRGQEARLRCSPMKGHSHVYWYRQLPEEGLKFMVYLQKENIIDESGMPKERFSAEFPKEGPSILRIQQVVRGDSAAYFCASSPVRNEAGNSPLHFGNGTRLTVT.

The chain combines TRBV12-2 with TRBJ1-5; TRBD1, the table's D call, was not compared with the DNA. TRBV12-2 is flagged as a pseudogene. This CDR3 spans 18 amino acids. The CDR3 coding sequence is TGTGCAAGTCGCCTTCGAGGCAGGGCGTTTCCGGGCAATCAGCCCCAGCATTTT. Translated, it gives CASRLRGRAFPGNQPQHF.

The genes are TRBV7-9 and TRBJ2-5; 11 bases match TRBD1. The CDR3 spans 13 residues. V lost 4 bases and J lost 7; bases outside the gene matches: 2. CDR1 and CDR2 (germline): SEHNR, FQNEAQ (reference sequence). The chain's CDR3 is CASSSGTGGTQYF. CDR3 nucleotide sequence: TGTGCCAGCAGCTCAGGGACAGGGGGGACCCAGTACTTC. The full variable domain, in which reference TRBV7-9 and TRBJ2-5 provide the parts outside the CDR3, is DTGVSQNPRHKITKRGQNVTFRCDPISEHNRLYWYRQTLGQGPEFLTYFQNEAQLEKSRLLSDRFSAERPKGSFSTLEIQRTEQGDSAMYLCASSSGTGGTQYFGPGTRLLVL.

This chain uses TRBV7-9 with TRBJ2-3, with D perhaps TRBD2 (6 bases). The CDR3 loop spans 14 amino acids. With 11 bases removed from V and 2 bases from J, the gap between germline ends came to 17 bases. Germline V gene lookup returns CDR1 SEHNR and CDR2 FQNEAQ (reference sequence). CDR3 DNA sequence: TGTGCCGGAAGAAGGCGGGGATCCACAGATACGCAGTATTTT. Translation: CAGRRRGSTDTQYF.

This chain joins TRBV5-1 and TRBJ1-4; D is ambiguous. Deletions cut 0 bases from V and 7 bases from J, with 16 bases between. Per the germline V gene, CDR1 is SGHRS and CDR2 is YFSETQ. CDR3 length: 16 amino acids. In DNA form, the CDR3 reads TGCGCCAGCAGCTTGGATGGAGGGCGCGTGGGTGAAAAACTGTTTTTT. Translating it yields CASSLDGGRVGEKLFF.

This chain links TRBV27 with TRBJ1-5; D uncertain. V lost 4 bases to trimming and J lost 1 base, with 5 bases between them. The CDR3 runs to 13 residues. In germline, CDR1 is MNHEY, CDR2 SMNVEV (reference sequence). The chain's CDR3 is CASSYGSNQPQHF. The CDR3 region has the DNA TGTGCCAGCAGTTATGGCAGCAATCAGCCCCAGCATTTT.

The chain joins TRBV28 to TRBJ2-7; tentative D call: TRBD1 (6 bases). CDR1 and CDR2 from the germline V gene are MDHEN and SYDVKM. V was pared by 4 bases and J by 9 bases, with 13 bases between. This CDR3 region has 12 residues. The CDR3 loop is CASSSTGYWQYF. CDR3 sequence (DNA): TGTGCCAGCAGTTCCACAGGGTATTGGCAGTACTTC.

V and J are TRBV29-1 and TRBJ2-1; TRBD2 might be the D (5 bases). The CDR3 is 12 amino acids. Trimming removed 5 bases from V and 6 bases from J, with 11 bases in between. Germline V gives CDR1 SQVTM, CDR2 ANQGSEA. The CDR3 DNA follows: TGCAGCGTTCGCCGGGGTGCCAATGAGCAGTTCTTC. As protein: CSVRRGANEQFF.